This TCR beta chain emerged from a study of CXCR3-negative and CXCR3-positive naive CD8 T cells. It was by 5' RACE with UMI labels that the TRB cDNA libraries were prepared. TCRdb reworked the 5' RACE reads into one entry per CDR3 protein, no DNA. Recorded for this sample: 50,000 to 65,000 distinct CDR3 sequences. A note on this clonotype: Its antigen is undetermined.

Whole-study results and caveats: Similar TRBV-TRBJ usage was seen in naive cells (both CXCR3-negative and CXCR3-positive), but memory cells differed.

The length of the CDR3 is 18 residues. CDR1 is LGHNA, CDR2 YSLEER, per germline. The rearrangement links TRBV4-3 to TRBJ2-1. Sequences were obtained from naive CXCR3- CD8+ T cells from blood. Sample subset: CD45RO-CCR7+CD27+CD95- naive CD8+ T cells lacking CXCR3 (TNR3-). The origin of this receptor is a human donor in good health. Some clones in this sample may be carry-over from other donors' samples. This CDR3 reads CASSQDPVNLGTYNEQFF.